This TCR beta chain was captured in a study of T cell responses to AZD1222 COVID-19 vaccine. About the research overall: Second-dose intervals of approximately 4 or approximately 12 weeks were pooled. General observations from the study: No day 14 peak samples; only post-peak repertoires were characterized. Distributed over spike, vaccine-associated CD4 TCRs predominated at 160-218 and 743-854.

This clone has more than one count but fewer than ten. Its antigen is as yet unknown. Assay: immunoSEQ multiplex PCR; the TCRdb copy retains only in-frame clones and omits some. The sample includes 100,000 or so clones, 82% seen only once; the top ten take 5%. V lost 0 bases and J lost 3, with 12 bases in between. Germline CDR1 and CDR2: MNHEY and SMNVEV (reference sequence). The CDR3 extends over 16 amino acids. The V and J genes are TRBV27 and TRBJ1-5, with D perhaps TRBD1 (5 bases). The sequence was collected from an adult in good health. The specimen was peripheral blood, collected on day 0 of AZD1222 vaccination. Here the CDR3 DNA reads TGTGCCAGCAGTTTATCGCGAGGGGCCCCCAATCAGCCCCAGCATTTT. Its translation is CASSLSRGAPNQPQHF.